One sample yielded the 12 T cell receptor beta chains listed below, sequenced in a study of blood T cell repertoires in COVID-19. The protocol was immunoSEQ multiplex PCR, while the TCRdb copy is restricted to in-frame clones and leaves out a portion. The sample holds more than 95,000 clones, 85% to 90% seen once. Material: peripheral blood. These receptors were collected from a man aged 45-60 years with acute or convalescent COVID-19.

The CDR3 loop reads CASSLRTDYEQYF. The CDR3 DNA reads TGTGCCAGCAGCTTGAGAACAGACTACGAGCAGTACTTC. This chain connects TRBV11-3 to TRBJ2-7; no firm D call. The CDR3 extends over 13 amino acids. Between the trimmed V and J ends, which lost 3 bases and 3 bases, there was a span of 9 bases. Germline-derived CDR1 and CDR2 are SGHNT and YENEEA. The entire variable domain, with the rest obtained from reference TRBV11-3 and TRBJ2-7, is as follows: EAGVVQSPRYKIIEKKQPVAFWCNPISGHNTLYWYLQNLGQGPELLIRYENEEAVDDSQLPKDRFSAERLKGVDSTLKIQPAELGDSAVYLCASSLRTDYEQYFGPGTRLTVT.

The chain links TRBV19 to TRBJ2-2, with 8 bases fitting TRBD1. The CDR3 spans 15 residues. Trimming cost V 5 bases and J 4 bases; bases outside gene matches: 6. Germline V CDR1 and CDR2: LNHDA, SQIVND (reference sequence). CDR3 nucleotide sequence: TGTGCCAGTAGTTTGACAGGGGCCGCCACCGGGGAGCTGTTTTTT. Its protein is CASSLTGAATGELFF.

The V and J genes are TRBV19 and TRBJ2-1; 14 bases align to TRBD2. CDR3 length: 17 residues. Per germline, CDR1 LNHDA and CDR2 SQIVND (reference sequence). V was pared by 5 bases and J by 5 bases, with 8 bases of the junction left unmatched. The CDR3 region has the DNA TGTGCCAGTAGTTTCCGACTAGCGGGAGGGGGACACAATGAGCAGTTCTTC. Translated: CASSFRLAGGGHNEQFF.

V gene TRBV2 combines with J gene TRBJ1-5, with unresolved D. Germline CDR1 and CDR2: SNHLY and FYNNEI. Trimming cost V 4 bases and J 4 bases, with 11 bases left between them. The CDR3 loop spans 14 amino acids. In DNA, the CDR3 is TGTGCCAGCAGTGGAGGTGGCTCTAATCAGCCCCAGCATTTT. Translating it yields CASSGGGSNQPQHF.

This sequence joins TRBV19 and TRBJ1-6; the match to TRBD1 covers 7 bases. CDR3 length: 20 amino acids. V lost 2 bases to trimming and J lost 4 bases; unmatched junction nucleotides: 17. In germline, CDR1 is LNHDA, CDR2 SQIVND (reference sequence). The CDR3, as DNA: TGTGCCAGTAGTATAACCCCCCCCAGGGGGGCCAATTCGTATAATTCACCCCTCCACTTT. It codes for CASSITPPRGANSYNSPLHF.

V and J are TRBV27 and TRBJ1-1; TRBD1 might be the D (6 bases). V lost 5 bases, J lost 3 bases, and 13 bases lay in between. The CDR3 is 14 residues long. Germline CDR1 is MNHEY and CDR2 is SMNVEV (reference sequence). CDR3 in DNA: TGTGCCAGCAGTGATACAGGGTTGTACACTGAAGCTTTCTTT. Translated: CASSDTGLYTEAFF.

In this sample, this clone turned up once. The chain carries TRBV18 and TRBJ2-7; 9 bases align to TRBD1. The J segment lost 5 bases and the V segment lost 6 bases, leaving 20 bases of the junction unmatched. Germline V gives CDR1 KGHSH, CDR2 LQKENI. The CDR3 extends over 18 amino acids. This chain's CDR3 is CASSPWGYHGTGYDEQYF. In nucleotides, the CDR3 is TGTGCCAGCTCCCCGTGGGGGTATCATGGGACAGGGTACGACGAGCAGTACTTC.

The table lists this clone with a count of one. The rearrangement joins TRBV11-2 to TRBJ2-7; D might be TRBD2 (5 bases). Trimming left V 3 bases short and J 3 bases short, with 9 bases between. In germline, CDR1 is SGHAT, CDR2 FQNNGV. This CDR3 has 13 residues. CDR3 residues: CASSLGVSYEQYF. The CDR3 coding sequence is TGTGCCAGCAGCTTGGGAGTCAGCTACGAGCAGTACTTC. The complete variable domain, with remaining parts taken from reference TRBV11-2 and TRBJ2-7, reads EAGVAQSPRYKIIEKRQSVAFWCNPISGHATLYWYQQILGQGPKLLIQFQNNGVVDDSQLPKDRFSAERLKGVDSTLKIQPAKLEDSAVYLCASSLGVSYEQYFGPGTRLTVT.

V is TRBV21-1 and J is TRBJ1-2; the table assigns TRBD1, which was not confirmed against the DNA. TRBV21-1 is marked as a pseudogene. The CDR3 is made up of 14 amino acids. For the CDR3, the DNA is TGTGCCAGCAGCAAGCACAGAGCTAACTATGGCTACACCTTC. Translating gives CASSKHRANYGYTF.

The sample holds a few counts of this clone. The chain joins TRBV24-1 to TRBJ2-1; 8 bases match TRBD1. Germline V lookup: CDR1 KGHDR, CDR2 SFDVKD. The ends lost 3 bases at V and 9 bases at J; junction bases unmatched: 6. The CDR3 totals 14 residues. The CDR3 nucleotides are TGTGCCACCAGTGATGCGCGACAGGGGCGTGAGCAGTTCTTC. This sequence encodes CATSDARQGREQFF.

The CDR3 bases are TGTGCTAGTGGTTTGGGAGGAGATAATGAAAAACTGTTTTTT. Translation: CASGLGGDNEKLFF. The genes are TRBV12-5 and TRBJ1-4, with D hard to call. The CDR3 consists of 14 residues. The V and J ends lost 1 base and 4 bases respectively, with 7 bases between them. Germline CDR1 LGHNT, CDR2 FRNRAP.

This rearrangement joins TRBV11-3 to TRBJ2-7; tentatively, D is TRBD1 (6 bases). Trimming removed 2 bases at V and 4 bases at J, with 6 bases between. CDR1 SGHNT and CDR2 YENEEA come from the germline V gene. CDR3 size: 12 residues. The CDR3 nucleotides read TGTGCCAGCAGCTTAACAGGGTACGAGCAGTACTTC. Encoded protein: CASSLTGYEQYF.